A selection of T cell receptor beta chains follows, all from one sample in a study of lymphopenia after photon versus proton radiotherapy. Some clones are missing from TCRdb's copy, which holds only in-frame ones; the method was immunoSEQ multiplex PCR. The table has some 30,000 clones, 89% seen once; the top ten hold 6.5% to 8%. The sample here was peripheral blood, taken from a patient treated with proton-based radiotherapy. Source of these receptors: a woman in her 70s with pancreatic cancer. Some clones in this sample may be carry-over from other donors' samples. The CDR3 runs from the conserved cysteine through the conserved F or W. A D gene is named only where the DNA matches it firmly. Rows give clone size only sometimes, using once, few, many, or a class for an expanded clone.

j_call	d_call	clone_size	v_call	cdr3_nt	cdr3_aa
TRBJ2-2	TRBD2	once	TRBV9	TGTGCCAGCAGCGTAGCGCGGGAGAGTACCGGGGAGCTGTTTTTT	CASSVARESTGELFF
TRBJ1-5	.	.	TRBV2	TGTGCCAGCAGTGGAGGAGGGGCTCAGCCCCAGCATTTT	CASSGGGAQPQHF
TRBJ2-7	.	.	TRBV5-1	TGCGCCAGCTGCTCTCAAGGGGGGCTCGAGCAGTACTTC	CASCSQGGLEQYF
TRBJ2-5	.	.	TRBV6-6	TGTGCCAGCAAAAAGGGCTGGGCCCAAGAGACCCAGTACTTC	CASKKGWAQETQYF
TRBJ2-5	TRBD2	.	TRBV5-4	TGTGCCAGCACCTCACGCGGGGGGCCAGAGACCCAGTACTTC	CASTSRGGPETQYF
TRBJ1-4	.	.	TRBV4-3	TGCGCCAGCAGCCAAGATCTGGGGGGTACGGGGGCCAATGAAAAACTGTTTTTT	CASSQDLGGTGANEKLFF
TRBJ1-2	TRBD1	.	TRBV7-3	TGTGCCAGCAGCTTAGACGGGACAGGGCTTAACTATGGCTACACCTTC	CASSLDGTGLNYGYTF
TRBJ2-1	TRBD2	.	TRBV15	TGTGCCACCAGCAGAGAACAGCCTAGCGGGGTATACAATGAGCAGTTCTTC	CATSREQPSGVYNEQFF
TRBJ2-1	TRBD2	.	TRBV6-1	TGTGCCAGCAGTGAATCTCTAGCGGGACGGAATGAGCAGTTCTTC	CASSESLAGRNEQFF
TRBJ2-3	TRBD1	once	TRBV6-5	TGTGCCAGCAGTTACCAACAGGGGGCCACAGATACGCAGTATTTT	CASSYQQGATDTQYF
TRBJ1-2	.	.	TRBV30	TGTGCCTGGAGTCTTCAGGGCAACTATGGCTACACCTTC	CAWSLQGNYGYTF
TRBJ2-2	.	.	TRBV25-1	TGTGCCAGCAAATCCGGGATTGACACCGGGGAGCTGTTTTTT	CASKSGIDTGELFF
TRBJ1-1	TRBD1	.	TRBV6-1	TGTGCCAGCAGCGGGACAGGTACTACTGAAGCTTTCTTT	CASSGTGTTEAFF
TRBJ2-3	.	.	TRBV5-1	TGCGCCAGCAGCAGGGGACCGAGCACAGATACGCAGTATTTT	CASSRGPSTDTQYF
TRBJ1-1	.	.	TRBV6-5	TGTGCCAGCAGTTCACCGGGGGGAGGGATGAACACTGAAGCTTTCTTT	CASSSPGGGMNTEAFF
TRBJ2-5	TRBD1	.	TRBV6-6	TGTGCCAGCAGTTACGCGGGACAGGGTCAAGAGACCCAGTACTTC	CASSYAGQGQETQYF
TRBJ1-1	TRBD1	.	TRBV30	TGTGCCTTACAACCGGGACAGGGGTACACTGAAGCTTTCTTT	CALQPGQGYTEAFF
TRBJ2-7	TRBD2	.	TRBV15	TGTGCCACCAGCAGGCCTGGAGACTACAGGCTAGCGGGATGGCCAACCTACGAGCAGTACTTC	CATSRPGDYRLAGWPTYEQYF
TRBJ2-1	TRBD1	.	TRBV23-1	TGCGCCAGCAGTCGGACAGGGGACCGCTACAATGAGCAGTTCTTC	CASSRTGDRYNEQFF
TRBJ2-2	.	.	TRBV19	TGTGCCACCTCGGACCCAGACGGGGAGCTGTTTTTT	CATSDPDGELFF
TRBJ1-5	.	.	TRBV6-1	TGTGCCAGCAGTGAGCAGGTATATAGCAATCAGCCCCAGCATTTT	CASSEQVYSNQPQHF
TRBJ2-5	.	once	TRBV5-4	TGTGCCAGCAGCTTGGCCGACCGAGAGACCCAGTACTTC	CASSLADRETQYF
TRBJ2-1	.	.	TRBV5-1	TGCGCCAGCAGCTTGCAGGGCAATGAGCAGTTCTTC	CASSLQGNEQFF
TRBJ2-7	.	.	TRBV5-1	TGCGCCAGCAGCCTGACAGGAGCCCCCTACGAGCAGTACTTC	CASSLTGAPYEQYF
TRBJ2-7	.	few	TRBV28	TGTGCCAGCAGCCCACCACAGACGCGTGTCTCCTACGAGCAGTACTTC	CASSPPQTRVSYEQYF
TRBJ1-5	TRBD1	.	TRBV28	TGTGCCAGCAGTTCCCCGGGGACAGATAGCAATCAGCCCCAGCATTTT	CASSSPGTDSNQPQHF
TRBJ2-1	TRBD1	.	TRBV7-9	TGTGCCAGCAGCTCGGACAGGGGTTACAATGAGCAGTTCTTC	CASSSDRGYNEQFF
TRBJ2-2	.	.	TRBV4-1	TGCGCCAGCAGCCAGTGGGGAGGGACAACCACAAACACCGGGGAGCTGTTTTTT	CASSQWGGTTTNTGELFF